This T cell receptor beta chain came from a study of identical twins. TCRdb used MiXCR to reprocess the 5' RACE reads, holding one entry per CDR3 protein. The data show hundreds of thousands of distinct CDR3 sequences, 9% to 15% seen once. These records were also assigned to another study, of yellow fever vaccine responses in identical twins.

Sequencing was performed on PBMCs. The TCR comes from a woman aged 18 to 35 in good health.

CDR3 coding DNA: TGTGCCAGCAGCCCTCGGACAGGGTCGTACGAGCAGTACGTC. It encodes CASSPRTGSYEQYV. The genes are TRBV5-7 and TRBJ2-7, with 8 bases that match TRBD1. TRBV5-7 is an ORF; its function is uncertain. This CDR3 is 14 amino acids long. With V trimmed by 4 bases and J by 4 bases, 7 bases remained unmatched.